This TCR beta chain was documented in a study of control samples from healthy donors and cancer patients. Data came from immunoSEQ multiplex PCR; TCRdb stores just in-frame clones and leaves some out. The sample lists tens of thousands of clones; approximately 90% were seen once. Trimming pared 7 bases from V and 2 bases from J, leaving 13 bases between. Germline loops: CDR1 SGHTS, CDR2 YDEGEE. The CDR3 spans 15 residues. Sequenced input: PBMCs. The chain couples TRBV5-8 to TRBJ2-6, with a possible D match to TRBD1 (6 bases). This TCR was sampled from a woman aged 40 to 49 with head and neck cancer. The CDR3 sequence is CASAFGGAGANVLTF. DNA of the CDR3: TGTGCCAGCGCCTTTGGGGGCGCTGGGGCCAACGTCCTGACTTTC.